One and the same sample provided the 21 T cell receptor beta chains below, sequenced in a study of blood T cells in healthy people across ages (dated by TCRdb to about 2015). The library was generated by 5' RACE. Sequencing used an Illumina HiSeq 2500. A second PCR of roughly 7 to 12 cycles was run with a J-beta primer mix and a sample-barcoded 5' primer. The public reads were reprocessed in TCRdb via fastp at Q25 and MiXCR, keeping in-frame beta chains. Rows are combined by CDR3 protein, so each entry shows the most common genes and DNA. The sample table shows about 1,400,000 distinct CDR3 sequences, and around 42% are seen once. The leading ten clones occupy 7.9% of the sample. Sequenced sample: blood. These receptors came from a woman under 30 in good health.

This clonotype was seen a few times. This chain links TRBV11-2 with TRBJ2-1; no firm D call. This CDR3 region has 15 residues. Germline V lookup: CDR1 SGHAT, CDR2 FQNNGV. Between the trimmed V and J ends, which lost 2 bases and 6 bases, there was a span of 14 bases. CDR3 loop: CASSLSTPQTNEQFF. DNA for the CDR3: TGTGCCAGCAGCTTAAGCACACCCCAAACCAATGAGCAGTTCTTC.

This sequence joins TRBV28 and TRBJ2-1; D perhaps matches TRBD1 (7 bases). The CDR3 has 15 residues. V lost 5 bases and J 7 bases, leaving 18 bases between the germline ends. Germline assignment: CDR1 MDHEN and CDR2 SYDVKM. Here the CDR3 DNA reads TGTGCCAGCAGTGACCGGGAGACAGGGAATAATGAGCAGTTCTTC. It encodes CASSDRETGNNEQFF.

CDR3 region: CASSPQGQGRTQSSYNEQFF. The DNA of the CDR3 is TGTGCCAGCAGTCCCCAGGGACAGGGGAGGACTCAGAGCTCCTACAATGAGCAGTTCTTC. The chain has TRBV27 and TRBJ2-1; TRBD1 matches at 10 bases. Germline V gene sequence: CDR1 MNHEY, CDR2 SMNVEV (reference sequence). The CDR3 consists of 20 residues. Unmatched junction bases numbered 16, after V lost 5 bases and J lost 0 bases.

CDR3 residues: CAWTLGLAGGPGEQFF. The CDR3 nucleotides are TGTGCCTGGACCTTGGGGCTAGCGGGGGGGCCTGGTGAGCAGTTCTTC. This rearrangement joins TRBV30 to TRBJ2-1; 12 bases map to TRBD2. V trimming: 4 bases; J trimming: 9 bases; junction bases outside the gene matches: 13. Germline V gene data show CDR1 as GTSNPN and CDR2 as SVGIG (reference sequence). The CDR3 runs to 16 residues.

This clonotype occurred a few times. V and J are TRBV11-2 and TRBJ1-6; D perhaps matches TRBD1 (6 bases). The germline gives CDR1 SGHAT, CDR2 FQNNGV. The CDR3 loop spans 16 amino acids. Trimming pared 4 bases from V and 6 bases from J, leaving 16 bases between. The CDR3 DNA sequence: TGTGCCAGCAGCTCCAACCGGGGAGGGGGTAATTCACCCCTCCACTTT. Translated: CASSSNRGGGNSPLHF.

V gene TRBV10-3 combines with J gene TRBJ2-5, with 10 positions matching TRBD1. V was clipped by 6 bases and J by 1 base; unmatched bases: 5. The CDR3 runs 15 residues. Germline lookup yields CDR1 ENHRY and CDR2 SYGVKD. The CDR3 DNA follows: TGTGCCATCAGGAGACAGGGGGCCGTCCAAGAGACCCAGTACTTC. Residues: CAIRRQGAVQETQYF.

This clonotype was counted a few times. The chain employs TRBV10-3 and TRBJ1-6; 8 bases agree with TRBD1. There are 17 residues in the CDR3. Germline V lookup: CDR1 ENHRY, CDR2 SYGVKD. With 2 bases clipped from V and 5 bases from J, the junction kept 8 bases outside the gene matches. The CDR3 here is CAISEGAGQDHNSPLHF. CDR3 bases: TGTGCCATCAGTGAGGGGGCGGGACAGGATCATAATTCACCCCTCCACTTT.

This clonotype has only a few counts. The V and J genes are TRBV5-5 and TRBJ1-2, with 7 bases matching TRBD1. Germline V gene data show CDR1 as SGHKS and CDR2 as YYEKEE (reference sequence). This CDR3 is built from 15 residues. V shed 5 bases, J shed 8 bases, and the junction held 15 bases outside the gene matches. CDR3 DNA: TGTGCCAGCAGGTCGAGGGCAGGGGGGATCGGAGGCTACACCTTC. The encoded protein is CASRSRAGGIGGYTF.

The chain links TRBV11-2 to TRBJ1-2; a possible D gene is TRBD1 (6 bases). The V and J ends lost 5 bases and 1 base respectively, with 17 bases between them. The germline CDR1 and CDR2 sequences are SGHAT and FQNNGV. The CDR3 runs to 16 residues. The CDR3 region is CASSADRLLINYGYTF. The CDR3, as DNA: TGTGCCAGCAGCGCAGACAGGCTGCTGATTAACTATGGCTACACCTTC.

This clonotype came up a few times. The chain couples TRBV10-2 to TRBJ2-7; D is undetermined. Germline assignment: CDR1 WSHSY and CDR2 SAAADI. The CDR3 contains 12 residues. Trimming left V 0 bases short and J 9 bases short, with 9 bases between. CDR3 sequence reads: CASSESLVGQYF. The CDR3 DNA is TGCGCCAGCAGTGAGTCGTTAGTAGGGCAGTACTTC.

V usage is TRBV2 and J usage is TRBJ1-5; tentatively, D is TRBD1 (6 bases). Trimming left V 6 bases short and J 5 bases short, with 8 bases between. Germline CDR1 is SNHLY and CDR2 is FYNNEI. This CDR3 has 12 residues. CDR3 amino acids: CASRRTDQPQHF. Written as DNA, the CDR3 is TGTGCCAGCAGGCGGACAGATCAGCCCCAGCATTTT.

The CDR3 protein is CASSQVQGASSGYTF. Written as DNA, the CDR3 is TGTGCCAGCAGCCAAGTCCAGGGGGCTTCGAGTGGCTACACCTTC. J is TRBJ1-2 and V is TRBV14, with 8 bases that match TRBD1. V lost 1 base and J lost 7; bases outside the gene matches: 8. This CDR3 spans 15 amino acids. In germline, CDR1 is SGHDN, CDR2 FVKESK.

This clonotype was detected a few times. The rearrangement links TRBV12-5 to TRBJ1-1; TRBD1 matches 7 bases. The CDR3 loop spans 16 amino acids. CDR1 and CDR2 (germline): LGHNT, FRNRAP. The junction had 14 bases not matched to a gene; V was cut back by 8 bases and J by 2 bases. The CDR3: CASIPPPQGLNTEAFF. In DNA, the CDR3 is TGTGCTAGTATCCCCCCCCCACAGGGGCTCAACACTGAAGCTTTCTTT.

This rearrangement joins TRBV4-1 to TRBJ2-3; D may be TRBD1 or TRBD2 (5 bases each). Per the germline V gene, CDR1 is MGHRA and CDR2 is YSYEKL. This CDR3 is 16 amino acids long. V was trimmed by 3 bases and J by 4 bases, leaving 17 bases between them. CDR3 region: CASSQVVPGSSDTQYF. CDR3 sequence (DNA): TGCGCCAGCAGCCAGGTTGTTCCAGGGAGTTCAGATACGCAGTATTTT.

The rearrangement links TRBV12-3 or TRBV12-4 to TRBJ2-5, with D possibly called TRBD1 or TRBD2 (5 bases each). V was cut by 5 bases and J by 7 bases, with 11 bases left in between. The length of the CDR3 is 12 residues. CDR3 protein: CASSTNGGTQYF. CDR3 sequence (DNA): TGTGCCAGCAGTACGAATGGGGGGACCCAGTACTTC.

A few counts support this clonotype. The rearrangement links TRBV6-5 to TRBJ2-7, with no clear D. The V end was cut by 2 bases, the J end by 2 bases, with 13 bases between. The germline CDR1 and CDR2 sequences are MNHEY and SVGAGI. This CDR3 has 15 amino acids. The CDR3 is CASSYGAGSPYEQYF. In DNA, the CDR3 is TGTGCCAGCAGTTACGGTGCCGGGTCACCCTACGAGCAGTACTTC.

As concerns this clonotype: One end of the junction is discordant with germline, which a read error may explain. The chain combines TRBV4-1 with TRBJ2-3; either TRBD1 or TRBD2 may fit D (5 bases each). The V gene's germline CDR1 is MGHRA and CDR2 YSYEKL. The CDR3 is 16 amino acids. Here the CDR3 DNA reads TGCGCCAGCAGCCAAATGTCCGGGGAGACGACAGATACACAGTATTTT. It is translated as CASSQMSGETTDTQYF.

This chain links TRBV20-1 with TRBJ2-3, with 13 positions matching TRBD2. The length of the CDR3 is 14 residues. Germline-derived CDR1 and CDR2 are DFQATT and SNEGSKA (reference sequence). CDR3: CRAGLAGVGDTQYF. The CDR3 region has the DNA TGCAGGGCCGGACTAGCGGGAGTGGGAGATACGCAGTATTTT.

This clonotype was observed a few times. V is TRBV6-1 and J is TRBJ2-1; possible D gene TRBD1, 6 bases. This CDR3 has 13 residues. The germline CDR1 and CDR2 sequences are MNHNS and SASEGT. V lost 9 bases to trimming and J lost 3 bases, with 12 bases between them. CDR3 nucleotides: TGTGCCAGTCAGGACAGAGACTACAATGAGCAGTTCTTC. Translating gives CASQDRDYNEQFF.

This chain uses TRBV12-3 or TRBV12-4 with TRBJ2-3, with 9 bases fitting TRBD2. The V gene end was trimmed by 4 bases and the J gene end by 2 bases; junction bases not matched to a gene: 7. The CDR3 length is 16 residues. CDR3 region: CASSSWLAGFTDTQYF. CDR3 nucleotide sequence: TGTGCCAGCAGTTCCTGGCTAGCGGGGTTCACAGATACGCAGTATTTT.

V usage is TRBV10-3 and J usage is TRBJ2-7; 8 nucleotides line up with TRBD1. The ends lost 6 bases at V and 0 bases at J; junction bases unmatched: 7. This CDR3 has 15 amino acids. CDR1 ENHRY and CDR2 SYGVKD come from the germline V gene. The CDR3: CAISSRTGSSYEQYF. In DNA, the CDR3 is TGTGCCATCAGCAGTAGGACAGGGAGCTCCTACGAGCAGTACTTC.